Listed below are T cell receptor beta chains from one sample, sequenced in a study of blood T cell repertoires in COVID-19. Profiled with immunoSEQ multiplex PCR; TCRdb holds only in-frame clones, not every one. The table lists about 250,000 clones, about 80% of them singletons. The sequencing input was peripheral blood. These receptors were taken from a man older than 75 with acute or convalescent COVID-19. Each CDR3 is given with its conserved first and last residue. A D gene is named only where the DNA matches it firmly.

cdr3_aa v_call cdr3_length d_call
CASSFGGTGGNTIYF TRBV28 15 TRBD1
CASSREGLGKGEQYF TRBV5-4 15 TRBD2
CASSKVETGVSQPQHF TRBV21-1 16 NA
CATSSWDSLNTEAFF TRBV15 15 TRBD1
CASRFGLNQETQYF TRBV2 14 NA
CASKGTVYGYTF TRBV19 12 TRBD1
CASRSQGRYGYTF TRBV12-3/TRBV12-4 13 NA
CATVKEGYEQYF TRBV25-1 12 NA
CATSSGTVSTDTQYF TRBV15 15 TRBD1
CATSDPRSGSSYEQYF TRBV24-1 16 TRBD2
CATSGAGLAGNEQFF TRBV24-1 15 TRBD2
CASSPGQGVGQYF TRBV10-2 13 TRBD1
CASSDRGAGQPQHF TRBV9 14 NA
CAIRSPERGGVYSPLHF TRBV10-3 17 NA
CASSPRSGSLNTGELFF TRBV7-7 17 NA
CASSVPGLARTGELFF TRBV5-1 16 TRBD2
CASSIPSGATDTQYF TRBV7-9 15 TRBD2
CAISAAGGQGNSPLHF TRBV10-3 16 TRBD1
CASSPPGTSVNTQYF TRBV9 15 TRBD2